This T cell receptor (beta chain) was obtained from a study of response to subunit inactivated influenza vaccine. The study, taken as a whole, reports: Seasonal influenza vaccination, on each occasion, was suggested by the authors to recruit few new T cells.

Points on this clonotype: Antigen specificity is unknown.

Trimming left V 8 bases short and J 4 bases short, with 25 bases between. The CDR3 consists of 17 residues. TCRdb re-derived calls from the RT-PCR reads in MiXCR, one entry per CDR3 protein. The sample comprises approximately 250,000 distinct CDR3 sequences, 10% to 15% of which are singletons, and 7.8% rests with the top ten. Here the sequenced sample was non-naive T cells sorted from PBMCs, taken 14 to 15 days before vaccination. The chain recombines TRBV5-7 with TRBJ2-1; tentatively, D is TRBD2 (6 bases). TRBV5-7 has ORF status, its function being uncertain. The clonotype comes from a man between 45 and 60 years old who received an inactivated influenza vaccine. The CDR3 coding sequence is TGTGCCAGGGGCTCCCGCCTGACTTGCGGGGTATACAATGAGCAGTTCTTC. As protein: CARGSRLTCGVYNEQFF.